The 5 T cell receptor beta chains listed next were all sequenced from one sample in a study of T cells in Graves' hyperthyroidism and ophthalmopathy. TCR beta CDR3 sequences were amplified from RNA transcripts. The study used the HTBI primer set for a first-round RT-PCR of the TCR CDR3. TCRdb reanalysed the multiplex PCR reads using MiXCR and keeps one entry per CDR3 protein. The table lists 700,000 or so distinct CDR3 sequences, more than 14% of them singletons. The sequenced material came from blood. The receptors shown here come from a woman in her forties or fifties with Graves' ophthalmopathy.

This clonotype appeared many times. The J gene is TRBJ2-7, the V gene TRBV11-2, with 9 bases lining up with TRBD2. Germline V gene data show CDR1 as SGHAT and CDR2 as FQNNGV. V shed 3 bases and J 4 bases; nucleotides not matched to a gene: 13. This CDR3 is 17 amino acids long. The CDR3 is CASSFFLSSGTPYEQYF. CDR3 nucleotide sequence: TGTGCCAGCAGCTTCTTCTTATCTAGCGGGACCCCTTACGAGCAGTACTTC.

This clonotype was observed a handful of times. This rearrangement joins TRBV7-9 to TRBJ1-3; D ambiguous. The germline V and J ends were trimmed by 5 bases and 3 bases, with 11 bases remaining between them. This CDR3 is built from 14 residues. Germline V CDR1 and CDR2: SEHNR, FQNEAQ (reference sequence). This CDR3 reads CASSPRGYGNTIYF. DNA for the CDR3: TGTGCCAGCAGCCCCCGGGGTTATGGAAACACCATATATTTT.

The gene calls are TRBV6-2 or TRBV6-3 and TRBJ2-6; 7 nucleotides match TRBD1. Trimming cost V 2 bases and J 0 bases; bases outside gene matches: 4. Per germline, CDR1 MNHEY and CDR2 SVGEGT. CDR3 size: 17 residues. For the CDR3, the DNA is TGTGCCAGCAGTTACAGGGGGCCGAGCTCTGGGGCCAACGTCCTGACTTTC. Its translation is CASSYRGPSSGANVLTF.

This clonotype was observed many times. This rearrangement joins TRBV29-1 to TRBJ1-1, with D hard to call. Trimming took off 1 base at V and 3 bases at J, with 12 bases between the two ends. Germline assignment: CDR1 SQVTM and CDR2 ANQGSEA. The length of the CDR3 is 14 residues. The CDR3: CSVEGSGVDTEAFF. The CDR3 DNA sequence: TGCAGCGTTGAAGGGTCCGGGGTCGACACTGAAGCTTTCTTT.

V is TRBV28 and J is TRBJ1-5, with D possibly matching TRBD1 (5 bases). The V end was cut by 6 bases, the J end by 9 bases, with 15 bases between. CDR3 length: 13 residues. CDR1 is MDHEN and CDR2 is SYDVKM in the germline V gene. The CDR3, as DNA: TGTGCCAGCAGCTTGGGGGGGGAGCGGCCCCAGCATTTT. Translation: CASSLGGERPQHF.